A single sample is the source of the 29 T cell receptor beta chains below, sequenced in a study of siplizumab effects on memory and regulatory T cells (dated by TCRdb to about 2019). Library preparation used the immunoSEQ multiplex PCR assay. In TCRdb, the immuneACCESS table is reduced to in-frame sequences with V and J assigned. These tables do not hold every clone; where another copy was compared, an unresolved V gene accounts for under half, and the others remain unexplained. Within this sample are around 110,000 clones, with approximately 94% of them counted one time only. The top ten hold 1.5% to 2% of the sample. The material sequenced was non-Treg CD4+ T cells sorted from blood. Per the publication, the cell subset or site label means: FACS-sorted unstimulated CD4+ non-regulatory T cells. These receptors were obtained from a human donor in good health.

The chain combines TRBV14 with TRBJ2-7, with D hard to call. Germline V CDR1 and CDR2: SGHDN, FVKESK. The CDR3 is 14 amino acids. The V end was cut by 0 bases, the J end by 6 bases, with 12 bases between. CDR3 nucleotide sequence: TGTGCCAGCAGCCAAGAGTTAGCCCGAAGCGAGCAGTACTTC. This translates into CASSQELARSEQYF.

Points on this clone: Mismatch with germline at one junction end may stem from a read error. This chain joins TRBV7-9 and TRBJ1-3, with 7 nucleotides matching TRBD1. The CDR3 has 11 amino acids. CDR1 is SEHNR and CDR2 is FQNEAQ in the germline V gene (reference sequence). This chain's CDR3 is CASSLPQGKEF. In DNA, the CDR3 is TGTGCCAGCAGCTTGCCACAGGGGAAGGAATTT.

The gene calls are TRBV12-2 and TRBJ2-7; TRBD1 reflects the table's D call only, with no check against the DNA. TRBV12-2 is labeled a pseudogene. The CDR3 covers 12 residues. Written as DNA, the CDR3 is TGTGCAAGTCGCCGGGACAGAAAGAAGCAGTACTTC. Protein: CASRRDRKKQYF.

The genes are TRBV5-1 and TRBJ2-1; 11 positions agree with TRBD2. The CDR3 is made up of 15 amino acids. Trimming took 4 bases from V and 4 from J; bases not matched to a gene: 4. Germline values: CDR1 SGHRS, CDR2 YFSETQ. The CDR3 is CASSLGTSGYNEQFF. As DNA, the CDR3 is TGCGCCAGCAGCCTAGGGACTAGCGGATACAATGAGCAGTTCTTC.

This chain connects TRBV19 to TRBJ1-2, with D perhaps TRBD1 (6 bases). Looked up from germline, CDR1 is LNHDA and CDR2 is SQIVND (reference sequence). Trimming took off 7 bases at V and 0 bases at J, with 15 bases between the two ends. This CDR3 has 15 amino acids. CDR3 DNA: TGTGCCAGTACGGGGGGCTCCTGGACTAACTATGGCTACACCTTC. Translation: CASTGGSWTNYGYTF.

The chain combines TRBV19 with TRBJ2-5, with 8 bases matching TRBD1. Germline V gives CDR1 LNHDA, CDR2 SQIVND (reference sequence). The CDR3 is 14 amino acids. With 0 bases clipped from V and 5 bases from J, the junction kept 2 bases outside the gene matches. CDR3 in DNA: TGTGCCAGTAGTATAGACAGGGGGCGGGAGACCCAGTACTTC. It is translated as CASSIDRGRETQYF.

The rearrangement uses TRBV28 and TRBJ1-3; D gene ambiguous. Germline-derived CDR1 and CDR2 are MDHEN and SYDVKM. Trimming took 6 bases from V and 3 from J, leaving 9 bases between them. The CDR3 extends over 13 amino acids. This CDR3 is CASRISVGNTIYF. The CDR3, as DNA: TGTGCCAGCAGAATATCCGTTGGAAACACCATATATTTT.

The chain has TRBV4-2 and TRBJ2-1; 8 bases are shared with TRBD2. The germline V gene has CDR1 LGHNA and CDR2 YNFKEQ. CDR3 length: 15 amino acids. Unmatched junction bases numbered 6, after V lost 1 base and J lost 7 bases. The CDR3 region is CASSQVDSGENEQFF. The CDR3 bases are TGTGCCAGCAGCCAAGTCGATAGCGGGGAGAATGAGCAGTTCTTC.

The chain employs TRBV2 and TRBJ2-7, with D uncertain. CDR1 is SNHLY, CDR2 FYNNEI, per germline. The CDR3 spans 14 residues. The germline V and J ends were trimmed by 3 bases and 2 bases, with 11 bases remaining between them. CDR3 DNA sequence: TGTGCCAGCAGTGAGACGGGCAAAACCTACGAGCAGTACTTC. This sequence encodes CASSETGKTYEQYF.

This chain links TRBV19 with TRBJ2-3; TRBD1 is a possible D gene (5 bases). Germline CDR1 reads LNHDA; CDR2 reads SQIVND (reference sequence). The V end was cut by 3 bases, the J end by 4 bases, with 14 bases between. The CDR3 is 15 residues long. CDR3 DNA: TGTGCCAGTAGTATTGGGCAGGGATGGGCAGATACGCAGTATTTT. Translated: CASSIGQGWADTQYF.

The chain is built from TRBV18 and TRBJ2-1; no clear D. The CDR3 covers 15 residues. Germline V gene lookup returns CDR1 KGHSH and CDR2 LQKENI. Trimming left V 6 bases short and J 9 bases short, with 21 bases between. CDR3 nucleotide sequence: TGTGCCAGCTCCCCGACTTCGCATACTCGGAGTGAGCAGTTCTTC. The encoded protein is CASSPTSHTRSEQFF.

This clone is a singleton in its sample. V is TRBV5-8 and J is TRBJ1-5, with no clear D. Per germline, CDR1 SGHTS and CDR2 YDEGEE. V lost 0 bases and J 5 bases, leaving 9 bases between the germline ends. The CDR3 sequence is 14 residues long. The CDR3 DNA sequence: TGTGCCAGCAGCTTGGGGCGAGGGTATCAGCCCCAGCATTTT. Protein product: CASSLGRGYQPQHF.

V usage is TRBV2 and J usage is TRBJ2-1; 9 nucleotides agree with TRBD2. Germline trimming cut 3 bases from V and 7 bases from J; bases unmatched to any gene: 7. Germline values: CDR1 SNHLY, CDR2 FYNNEI. The CDR3 consists of 15 residues. The CDR3 nucleotides are TGTGCCAGCAGTGACATGGGACTAGCAAGGAATGAGCAGTTCTTC. Its protein is CASSDMGLARNEQFF.

The rearrangement links TRBV2 to TRBJ2-2, with 8 bases lining up with TRBD2. Losses at the gene ends were 6 bases for V and 2 bases for J; bases not matched to a gene: 2. CDR3 length: 14 amino acids. Germline CDR1 reads SNHLY; CDR2 reads FYNNEI. CDR3 sequence reads: CASRTSGNTGELFF. For the CDR3, the DNA is TGTGCCAGCAGAACTAGCGGCAACACCGGGGAGCTGTTTTTT. Using reference TRBV2 and TRBJ2-2 for the parts outside the CDR3, the full variable domain is EPEVTQTPSHQVTQMGQEVILRCVPISNHLYFYWYRQILGQKVEFLVSFYNNEISEKSEIFDDQFSVERPDGSNFTLKIRSTKLEDSAMYFCASRTSGNTGELFFGEGSRLTVL.

V is TRBV7-9 and J is TRBJ2-7; no definite D call. Trimming shortened V by 5 bases and J by 11 bases, and 16 bases separated the two germline ends. The CDR3 sequence is 12 residues long. Germline CDR1 reads SEHNR; CDR2 reads FQNEAQ (reference sequence). In nucleotides, the CDR3 is TGTGCCAGCAGCCCAGGAGTGGCCGCGGAGTACTTC. This codes for CASSPGVAAEYF.

This chain joins TRBV10-3 and TRBJ1-5; D not certain. Germline V gene lookup returns CDR1 ENHRY and CDR2 SYGVKD. Trimming stripped 3 bases from V and 1 base from J, with 4 bases between. The CDR3 is made up of 13 amino acids. The CDR3 protein is CAISEGSNQPQHF. CDR3 DNA sequence: TGTGCCATCAGTGAAGGAAGCAATCAGCCCCAGCATTTT.

This rearrangement joins TRBV10-3 to TRBJ2-5, with 9 bases fitting TRBD1. The germline V gene encodes CDR1 ENHRY and CDR2 SYGVKD. This CDR3 has 14 residues. V lost 6 bases, J lost 5 bases, and 7 bases stayed unmatched. This CDR3 is CAIRSLDRGETQYF. The CDR3 bases are TGTGCCATCAGGAGCCTTGACAGGGGGGAGACCCAGTACTTC.

This chain uses TRBV6-5 with TRBJ1-2, with D tentatively TRBD1 (5 bases). The V end lost 5 bases, the J end lost 3 bases, and 16 bases lay between the germline ends. CDR3 length: 15 residues. Germline V lookup: CDR1 MNHEY, CDR2 SVGAGI. The CDR3 nucleotides read TGTGCCAGCAGTCAAGGTTATCAGGGTGACTATGGCTACACCTTC. Translating gives CASSQGYQGDYGYTF.

V gene TRBV11-2 combines with J gene TRBJ2-3; tentatively, D is TRBD2 (6 bases). The length of the CDR3 is 14 residues. Germline values: CDR1 SGHAT, CDR2 FQNNGV. Trimming left V 4 bases short and J 5 bases short, with 13 bases between. The CDR3, as DNA: TGTGCCAGCAGCTCCCCGGGAGAGGGAGATACGCAGTATTTT. As protein: CASSSPGEGDTQYF. The complete variable domain, with remaining parts taken from reference TRBV11-2 and TRBJ2-3, reads EAGVAQSPRYKIIEKRQSVAFWCNPISGHATLYWYQQILGQGPKLLIQFQNNGVVDDSQLPKDRFSAERLKGVDSTLKIQPAKLEDSAVYLCASSSPGEGDTQYFGPGTRLTVL.

The chain uses TRBV29-1 and TRBJ1-5, with a tentative D call TRBD1 (5 bases). Germline CDR1 reads SQVTM; CDR2 reads ANQGSEA. V lost 6 bases to trimming and J lost 7 bases, with 22 bases between them. This CDR3 has 15 residues. The CDR3 sequence is CSVREGGENRQPQHF. The DNA for the CDR3 is TGCAGCGTCCGGGAGGGAGGGGAGAACCGACAGCCCCAGCATTTT.

V usage is TRBV27 and J usage is TRBJ2-2, with 9 bases fitting TRBD1. The V gene's germline CDR1 is MNHEY and CDR2 SMNVEV (reference sequence). The CDR3 contains 16 residues. The ends lost 6 bases at V and 1 base at J; junction bases unmatched: 6. The CDR3 region is CASSLGGQGNTGELFF. In nucleotides, the CDR3 is TGTGCCAGCAGCCTTGGGGGACAGGGGAACACCGGGGAGCTGTTTTTT.

The chain uses TRBV5-1 and TRBJ2-1, with D perhaps matching TRBD1 (5 bases). CDR1 and CDR2 from the germline V gene are SGHRS and YFSETQ. The length of the CDR3 is 15 residues. V was shortened by 4 bases and J by 6 bases, with 17 bases between the two germline ends. As DNA, the CDR3 is TGCGCCAGCAGCCCAGGGTCTCTTCCGGGCAATGAGCAGTTCTTC. Amino acid sequence: CASSPGSLPGNEQFF.

This clone has only a few counts. The V gene is TRBV2, the J gene TRBJ1-5; D gene ambiguous. This CDR3 comprises 12 residues. Per the germline V gene, CDR1 is SNHLY and CDR2 is FYNNEI. Trimming removed 3 bases from V and 5 bases from J, with 5 bases in between. CDR3 in amino acids: CASSDPDQPQHF. CDR3 bases: TGTGCCAGCAGTGACCCCGATCAGCCCCAGCATTTT.

This sequence joins TRBV19 and TRBJ2-5, with 8 bases identical to TRBD1. Germline values: CDR1 LNHDA, CDR2 SQIVND (reference sequence). The CDR3 extends over 15 amino acids. J was trimmed by 0 bases and V by 1 base; bases with no gene match: 1. CDR3 protein: CASSIAGGNQETQYF. In DNA, the CDR3 is TGTGCCAGTAGTATAGCAGGGGGCAACCAAGAGACCCAGTACTTC.

The chain carries TRBV5-1 and TRBJ2-5, with D unresolved. Germline CDR1 SGHRS, CDR2 YFSETQ. V lost 0 bases to trimming and J lost 4 bases, with 13 bases between them. The CDR3 has 15 residues. As DNA, the CDR3 is TGCGCCAGCAGCTTGGATGCGACTTCACGAGAGACCCAGTACTTC. Translated, it gives CASSLDATSRETQYF.

The chain recombines TRBV28 with TRBJ1-5; possibly TRBD1 for D (5 bases). Trimming shortened V by 11 bases and J by 3 bases, and 20 bases separated the two germline ends. The germline V gene has CDR1 MDHEN and CDR2 SYDVKM. The CDR3 is made up of 15 amino acids. The CDR3 DNA reads TGTGCCTGGAGGGGAGGTGGGGGGGACAATCAGCCCCAGCATTTT. Encoded protein: CAWRGGGGDNQPQHF. Complete variable domain (other parts from reference TRBV28 and TRBJ1-5): DVKVTQSSRYLVKRTGEKVFLECVQDMDHENMFWYRQDPGLGLRLIYFSYDVKMKEKGDIPEGYSVSREKKERFSLILESASTNQTSMYLCAWRGGGGDNQPQHFGDGTRLSIL.

The chain combines TRBV6-5 with TRBJ1-2; 7 bases match TRBD1. There are 15 residues in the CDR3. Germline V CDR1 and CDR2: MNHEY, SVGAGI. V was pared by 2 bases and J by 7 bases, with 10 bases of the junction left unmatched. CDR3 amino acids: CASSYGDREHGGYTF. The CDR3, as DNA: TGTGCCAGCAGTTACGGTGACAGGGAACATGGTGGCTACACCTTC.

V is TRBV4-2 and J is TRBJ2-6; D perhaps matches TRBD2 (5 bases). V lost 1 base and J lost 0, with 13 bases in between. CDR3 length equals 18 residues. Germline assignment: CDR1 LGHNA and CDR2 YNFKEQ. The CDR3 nucleotides are TGTGCCAGCAGCCAAGGGCCGACTAAATACTCTGGGGCCAACGTCCTGACTTTC. Translation: CASSQGPTKYSGANVLTF.

The chain has TRBV6-1 and TRBJ2-7; 8 nucleotides agree with TRBD1. V shed 6 bases, J shed 0 bases, and the junction held 7 bases outside the gene matches. This CDR3 spans 15 amino acids. CDR1 is MNHNS and CDR2 is SASEGT in the germline V gene. The CDR3: CASRRDQGASYEQYF. CDR3 in DNA: TGTGCCAGCAGGAGGGATCAGGGGGCCTCCTACGAGCAGTACTTC.